This T cell receptor (beta chain) was found in a study of cytomegalovirus exposure and HLA in healthy donors. V gave up 5 bases and J gave up 7 bases, with 24 bases separating them. The length of the CDR3 is 16 residues. Per germline, CDR1 MDHEN and CDR2 SYDVKM. PCR primers comprised 60 Vbeta and 13 Jbeta primers. Profiled with immunoSEQ multiplex PCR; TCRdb holds only in-frame clones, not every one. The sample consists of roughly 90,000 clones, 70% to 90% of them appearing once. The TCR comes from a man between 18 and 35 years old in good health and CMV-seronegative. This rearrangement joins TRBV28 to TRBJ2-7; a weak D match, TRBD2 (5 bases). The source material was PBMCs. The CDR3 loop is CASSTLYRTEGREQYF. The CDR3, as DNA: TGTGCCAGCAGTACTCTCTACCGGACGGAAGGGAGAGAGCAGTACTTC. The whole variable domain, filled in from reference TRBV28 and TRBJ2-7, reads DVKVTQSSRYLVKRTGEKVFLECVQDMDHENMFWYRQDPGLGLRLIYFSYDVKMKEKGDIPEGYSVSREKKERFSLILESASTNQTSMYLCASSTLYRTEGREQYFGPGTRLTVT.